This T cell receptor beta chain was identified in a study of cytomegalovirus exposure and HLA in healthy donors. General observations from the study: The classifier reportedly diagnosed cytomegalovirus status with high sensitivity and specificity. A later analysis showed HLA-associated TCR beta chains outstripping equally common others in clonal expansion. An Asian-associated ancestry cluster reportedly showed fewer N-insertions than the approximately 700-donor mean in a later analysis.

This clone has only a few counts. Its antigen is undetermined. Other DNA sequences within the sample encode an identical CDR3. Vbeta (60) and Jbeta (13) primers were used in the PCR. Measured with immunoSEQ multiplex PCR; TCRdb has only the in-frame clones, and not every one. The table has 100,000 or so clones, roughly 80% seen once; the top ten hold just over 2.5%. Sequenced input: PBMCs. The receptor comes from a man in his forties or fifties in good health and CMV-seronegative.

The chain's CDR3 is CASSALANTGELFF. The CDR3 bases are TGTGCCAGCAGTGCCTTAGCGAACACCGGGGAGCTGTTTTTT. The chain recombines TRBV6-4 with TRBJ2-2, with D uncertain. V lost 4 bases and J lost 0, with 6 bases in between. Germline lookup yields CDR1 MRHNA and CDR2 SNTAGT. This CDR3 comprises 14 residues.